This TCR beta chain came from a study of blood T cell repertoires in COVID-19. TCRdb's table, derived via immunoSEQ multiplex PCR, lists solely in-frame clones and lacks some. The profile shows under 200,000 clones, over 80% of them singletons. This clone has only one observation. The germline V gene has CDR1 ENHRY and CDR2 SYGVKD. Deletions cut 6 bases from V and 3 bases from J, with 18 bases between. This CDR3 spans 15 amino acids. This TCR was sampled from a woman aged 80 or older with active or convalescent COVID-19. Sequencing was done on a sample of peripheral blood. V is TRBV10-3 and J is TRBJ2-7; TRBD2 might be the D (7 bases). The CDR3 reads CAISNTGGHVYEQYF. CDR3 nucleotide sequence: TGTGCCATCAGCAACACGGGGGGACACGTCTACGAGCAGTACTTC.